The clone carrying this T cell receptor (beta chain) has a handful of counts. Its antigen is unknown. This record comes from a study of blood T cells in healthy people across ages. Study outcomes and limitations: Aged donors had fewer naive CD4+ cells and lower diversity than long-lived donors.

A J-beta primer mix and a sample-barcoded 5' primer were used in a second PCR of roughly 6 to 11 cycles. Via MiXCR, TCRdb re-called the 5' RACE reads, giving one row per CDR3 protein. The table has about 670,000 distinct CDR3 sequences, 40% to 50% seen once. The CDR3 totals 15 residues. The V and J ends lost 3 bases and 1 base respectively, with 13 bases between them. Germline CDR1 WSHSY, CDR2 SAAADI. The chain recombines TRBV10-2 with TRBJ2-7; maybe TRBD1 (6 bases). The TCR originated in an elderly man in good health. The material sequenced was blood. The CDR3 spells CASSDRTGSSYEQYF. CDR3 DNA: TGCGCCAGCAGTGATAGAACAGGGAGTTCCTACGAGCAGTACTTC.